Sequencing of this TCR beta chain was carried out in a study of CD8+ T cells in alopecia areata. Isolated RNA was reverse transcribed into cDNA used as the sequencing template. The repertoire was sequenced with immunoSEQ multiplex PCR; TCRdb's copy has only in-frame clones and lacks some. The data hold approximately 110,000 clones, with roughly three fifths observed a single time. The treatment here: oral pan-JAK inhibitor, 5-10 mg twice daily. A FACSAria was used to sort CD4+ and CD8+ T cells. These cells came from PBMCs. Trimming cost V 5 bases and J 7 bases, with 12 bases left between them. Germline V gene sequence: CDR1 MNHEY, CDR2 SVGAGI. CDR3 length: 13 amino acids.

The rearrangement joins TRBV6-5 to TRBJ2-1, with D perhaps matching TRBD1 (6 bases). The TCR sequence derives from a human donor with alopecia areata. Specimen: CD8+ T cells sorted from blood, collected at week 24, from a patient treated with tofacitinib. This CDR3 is CASSTDRTNEQFF. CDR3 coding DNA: TGTGCCAGCAGTACGGACAGAACGAATGAGCAGTTCTTC.